This T cell receptor (beta chain) derives from a study of blood T cell repertoires in COVID-19. At the level of the study: From the United States, Italy and Spain came samples of acute and convalescent COVID-19. PBMCs, B-cell-depleted T cells, or T cells were the source of the cDNA or gDNA that made up the material.

The CDR3 has 15 residues. Germline CDR1 SGHRS, CDR2 YFSETQ. The ends were cut back, 0 bases at V and 4 bases at J, with 12 bases in the middle. Original analysis: Amplified reference gene primers provided the basis for estimating nucleated cell counts. Method: immunoSEQ multiplex PCR; TCRdb's copy keeps in-frame clones and lacks some. For V, J and clone size, that table is used; D and trimming come from the DNA. The repertoire holds roughly 50,000 clones, with 81% as singletons. V usage is TRBV5-1 and J usage is TRBJ2-3, with D possibly being TRBD1 (6 bases). The receptor was derived from a woman in her sixties with acute or convalescent COVID-19. Sequenced: peripheral blood. CDR3 DNA: TGCGCCAGCAGCTTGGTAGGCAGGGGACCAGATACGCAGTATTTT. This encodes CASSLVGRGPDTQYF.